The 32 T cell receptor beta chains below all came from one sample that was sequenced in a study of blood T cell repertoires in COVID-19 (dated by TCRdb to between 2020 and 2021). The method behind the library was the immunoSEQ multiplex PCR assay. Imported from immuneACCESS, the table was reduced by TCRdb to in-frame sequences with V and J called. These copies leave out some clones; in studies compared against another copy, an unresolved V gene accounts for under half, and the cause of the remainder is not known. The sample table shows some 260,000 clones, and roughly 88% are seen once. The ten biggest clones cover about a tenth of the sample. The specimen was peripheral blood. The receptors were gathered from a woman in her 70s with COVID-19, enrolled during active disease.

This clone was recorded only once. The chain has TRBV9 and TRBJ2-7, with TRBD1 matching 7 bases. There are 14 residues in the CDR3. The germline V gene has CDR1 SGDLS and CDR2 YYNGEE. After removal of 5 bases from V and 4 bases from J, the junction contained 9 bases not matched to a gene. The chain's CDR3 is CASSAGGSLYEQYF. CDR3 sequence (DNA): TGTGCCAGCAGTGCAGGGGGTAGTTTGTACGAGCAGTACTTC.

The chain uses TRBV2 and TRBJ2-1; D unclear. Trimming shortened V by 1 base and J by 4 bases, and 5 bases separated the two germline ends. Germline CDR1 reads SNHLY; CDR2 reads FYNNEI. The CDR3 spans 13 residues. The CDR3 nucleotides are TGTGCCAGCAGTGAAGGCAGATACAATGAGCAGTTCTTC. It translates to CASSEGRYNEQFF.

This rearrangement joins TRBV3-1 (or the pseudogene TRBV3-2) to TRBJ2-1; a possible D gene is TRBD2 (5 bases). V shed 3 bases and J shed 0 bases, with 12 bases lying between them. The germline CDR1 and CDR2 sequences are LGHDT and YNNKEL (reference sequence). This CDR3 has 16 amino acids. The CDR3 sequence: CASSHLAPSSYNEQFF. In nucleotides, the CDR3 is TGTGCCAGCAGCCACCTAGCCCCGAGCTCCTACAATGAGCAGTTCTTC.

In this sample, this clone turned up once. V gene TRBV29-1 combines with J gene TRBJ1-1; D not resolved. CDR3 length: 14 amino acids. Trimming pared 0 bases from V and 0 bases from J, leaving 8 bases between. Germline assignment: CDR1 SQVTM and CDR2 ANQGSEA. This CDR3 reads CSVEDELLNTEAFF. As DNA, the CDR3 is TGCAGCGTTGAAGACGAACTTTTGAACACTGAAGCTTTCTTT.

V and J are TRBV15 and TRBJ2-5, with 11 positions matching TRBD2. Trimming at V came to 0 bases and at J to 5 bases, leaving 8 bases not matched to a gene. From germline, CDR1 is LNHNV and CDR2 YYDKDF (reference sequence). There are 17 residues in the CDR3. In nucleotides, the CDR3 is TGTGCCACCAGCAGAGATTATACTAGCGGGAGTAGCGAGACCCAGTACTTC. Translation gives CATSRDYTSGSSETQYF.

This chain connects TRBV5-5 to TRBJ2-1, with D possibly matching TRBD2 (6 bases). The V gene's germline CDR1 is SGHKS and CDR2 YYEKEE (reference sequence). V was trimmed by 3 bases and J by 6 bases, leaving 16 bases between them. CDR3 length equals 15 residues. The CDR3 bases are TGTGCCAGCAGCTCCGGGACTCAGTGGGTCAATGAGCAGTTCTTC. Its protein product is CASSSGTQWVNEQFF.

The chain couples TRBV11-3 to TRBJ2-4; D remains ambiguous. The germline gives CDR1 SGHNT, CDR2 YENEEA. V lost 4 bases to trimming and J lost 0 bases, with 19 bases between them. The CDR3 runs 18 residues. The CDR3 reads CASSSRSDLLLAKNIQYF. DNA of the CDR3: TGTGCCAGCAGCTCCAGGTCCGACCTTCTTTTAGCCAAAAACATTCAGTACTTC. Full variable domain (rest looked up from reference TRBV11-3 and TRBJ2-4): EAGVVQSPRYKIIEKKQPVAFWCNPISGHNTLYWYLQNLGQGPELLIRYENEEAVDDSQLPKDRFSAERLKGVDSTLKIQPAELGDSAVYLCASSSRSDLLLAKNIQYFGAGTRLSVL.

J is TRBJ2-5 and V is TRBV3-1 (or the pseudogene TRBV3-2); possible D gene TRBD2, 5 bases. Looked up from germline, CDR1 is LGHDT and CDR2 is YNNKEL (reference sequence). V was shortened by 1 base and J by 7 bases, with 10 bases between the two germline ends. This CDR3 is 13 amino acids long. CDR3 sequence (DNA): TGTGCCAGCAGCCAAGGGACTCCAGGGACCCAGTACTTC. Translating gives CASSQGTPGTQYF.

V and J are TRBV28 and TRBJ2-7; TRBD2 matches at 13 bases. V gave up 6 bases and J gave up 5 bases; unmatched junction bases: 13. CDR1 is MDHEN, CDR2 SYDVKM, per germline. The CDR3 is 17 residues long. The CDR3 is CASSTSGRAAPLDEQYF. The CDR3 DNA follows: TGTGCCAGCAGCACTAGCGGGAGGGCGGCCCCGTTGGACGAGCAGTACTTC.

This chain links TRBV11-3 with TRBJ2-2; D not certain. The CDR3 spans 13 residues. Per germline, CDR1 SGHNT and CDR2 YENEEA. Trimming stripped 0 bases from V and 5 bases from J, with 4 bases between. CDR3 DNA sequence: TGTGCCAGCAGCTTAGACCTAACCGGGGAGCTGTTTTTT. The encoded protein is CASSLDLTGELFF.

The chain links TRBV4-3 to TRBJ1-2, with D uncertain. V lost 1 base and J lost 8, with 14 bases in between. In germline, CDR1 is LGHNA, CDR2 YSLEER. This CDR3 has 14 amino acids. The CDR3 sequence is CASSQVFPARGYTF. Written as DNA, the CDR3 is TGCGCCAGCAGCCAAGTTTTCCCTGCGAGAGGCTACACCTTC.

The chain recombines TRBV12-3 or TRBV12-4 with TRBJ1-1; D ambiguous. CDR3 length equals 13 residues. V was trimmed by 3 bases and J by 7 bases, leaving 12 bases between them. The CDR3 DNA is TGTGCCAGCAGTTTTTTAGGGAGGGTTGAAGCTTTCTTT. This codes for CASSFLGRVEAFF.

The chain's CDR3 is CASSLTALSAYNEQFF. CDR3 DNA: TGTGCCAGCAGCTTAACCGCGCTCTCCGCCTACAATGAGCAGTTCTTC. The V gene is TRBV7-3, the J gene TRBJ2-1; D unclear. V lost 0 bases and J lost 2, with 11 bases in between. CDR1 and CDR2 from the germline V gene are SGHTA and FQGTGA. CDR3 length equals 16 residues. Full variable domain (rest looked up from reference TRBV7-3 and TRBJ2-1): GAGVSQTPSNKVTEKGKYVELRCDPISGHTALYWYRQSLGQGPEFLIYFQGTGAADDSGLPNDRFFAVRPEGSVSTLKIQRTERGDSAVYLCASSLTALSAYNEQFFGPGTRLTVL.

V usage is TRBV27 and J usage is TRBJ2-7; D not resolved. The CDR3 is made up of 16 amino acids. With 4 bases removed from V and 0 bases from J, the gap between germline ends came to 16 bases. CDR1 and CDR2 from the germline V gene are MNHEY and SMNVEV (reference sequence). The CDR3 DNA reads as TGTGCCAGCAGTTGGGCGAAAGACCTGAGCTCCTACGAGCAGTACTTC. It is translated as CASSWAKDLSSYEQYF.

The chain recombines TRBV6-2 or TRBV6-3 with TRBJ2-7, with D perhaps TRBD1 (5 bases). V shed 0 bases and J shed 6 bases, with 12 bases lying between them. This CDR3 is 14 amino acids long. Looked up from germline, CDR1 is MNHEY and CDR2 is SVGEGT. The CDR3 nucleotides read TGTGCCAGCAGTTACTCGATGGGCCAGGGCGAGCAGTACTTC. Its translation: CASSYSMGQGEQYF.

The CDR3 reads CASRRTGTAEAFF. As DNA, the CDR3 is TGTGCCAGCAGGAGGACCGGGACAGCTGAAGCTTTCTTT. This chain links TRBV6-5 with TRBJ1-1; 7 bases are a match to TRBD1. CDR1 and CDR2 from the germline V gene are MNHEY and SVGAGI. The CDR3 extends over 13 amino acids. Germline trimming cut 6 bases from V and 6 bases from J; bases unmatched to any gene: 7.

The chain joins TRBV5-1 to TRBJ1-1; perhaps TRBD1 as D (5 bases). This CDR3 has 11 amino acids. Germline V gene lookup returns CDR1 SGHRS and CDR2 YFSETQ. Trimming took 6 bases from V and 4 from J, leaving 7 bases between them. The CDR3 DNA is TGCGCCAGCATGGGGGGCACTGAAGCTTTCTTT. Its translation: CASMGGTEAFF. Full variable domain (outside the CDR3, taken from reference TRBV5-1 and TRBJ1-1): KAGVTQTPRYLIKTRGQQVTLSCSPISGHRSVSWYQQTPGQGLQFLFEYFSETQRNKGNFPGRFSGRQFSNSRSEMNVSTLELGDSALYLCASMGGTEAFFGQGTRLTVV.

This clone showed up just once. The chain couples TRBV19 to TRBJ1-2, with TRBD1 matching 8 bases. V lost 6 bases and J lost 12; bases outside the gene matches: 15. The length of the CDR3 is 14 residues. The germline gives CDR1 LNHDA, CDR2 SQIVND (reference sequence). CDR3 amino acids: CASSIPGQGTSDTF. Here the CDR3 DNA reads TGTGCCAGTAGCATTCCCGGACAGGGTACTAGCGACACCTTC.

This clone was recorded a few times. V and J are TRBV5-5 and TRBJ2-1; D not certain. V was cut by 2 bases and J by 4 bases, with 10 bases left in between. Germline assignment: CDR1 SGHKS and CDR2 YYEKEE (reference sequence). The CDR3 length is 14 residues. CDR3 coding DNA: TGTGCCAGCAGCTTCAGGCAGGTGTACAATGAGCAGTTCTTC. Encoded protein: CASSFRQVYNEQFF.

The rearrangement links TRBV30 to TRBJ2-7; 9 nucleotides align to TRBD1. V gave up 1 base and J gave up 4 bases; unmatched junction bases: 2. The V gene's germline CDR1 is GTSNPN and CDR2 SVGIG (reference sequence). CDR3 length: 13 amino acids. This CDR3 reads CAWSGTGVYEQYF. CDR3 sequence (DNA): TGTGCCTGGAGTGGGACAGGGGTTTACGAGCAGTACTTC.

The rearrangement uses TRBV5-1 and TRBJ1-4, with 7 bases lining up with TRBD1. The CDR3 covers 14 residues. The germline CDR1 and CDR2 sequences are SGHRS and YFSETQ. J was trimmed by 5 bases and V by 4 bases; bases with no gene match: 5. The CDR3, as DNA: TGCGCCAGCAGCATTGACAGGGAGAATGAAAAACTGTTTTTT. Its translation: CASSIDRENEKLFF.

The chain employs TRBV3-1 (or the pseudogene TRBV3-2) and TRBJ2-1, with D uncertain. The V gene lost 4 bases and the J gene lost 7 bases, with 5 bases spanning the gap. Per the germline V gene, CDR1 is LGHDT and CDR2 is YNNKEL (reference sequence). There are 11 residues in the CDR3. This CDR3 reads CASSLRNEQFF. The CDR3 region has the DNA TGTGCCAGCAGCCTTCGTAATGAGCAGTTCTTC.

The rearrangement uses TRBV10-3 and TRBJ1-5; D possibly corresponds to TRBD1 (5 bases). The ends were cut back, 3 bases at V and 3 bases at J, with 15 bases in the middle. The CDR3 spans 16 residues. CDR1 ENHRY and CDR2 SYGVKD come from the germline V gene. The CDR3 DNA follows: TGTGCCATCAGTGATGTGGCGGGACGGATCAATCAGCCCCAGCATTTT. This codes for CAISDVAGRINQPQHF.

The chain employs TRBV6-6 and TRBJ2-7, with 9 bases that match TRBD1. The CDR3 is 15 amino acids. The V gene end was trimmed by 4 bases and the J gene end by 0 bases; junction bases not matched to a gene: 4. Germline CDR1 MNHNY, CDR2 SVGAGI (reference sequence). Here the CDR3 reads CASSSPGQGSYEQYF. CDR3 DNA sequence: TGTGCCAGCAGTTCACCGGGACAGGGCTCCTACGAGCAGTACTTC.

The chain carries TRBV3-1 (or the pseudogene TRBV3-2) and TRBJ2-1, with 10 bases lining up with TRBD2. Germline lookup yields CDR1 LGHDT and CDR2 YNNKEL (reference sequence). The CDR3 has 15 amino acids. Trimming cost V 4 bases and J 5 bases; bases outside gene matches: 5. The chain's CDR3 is CASSRRTSGNNEQFF. CDR3 coding DNA: TGTGCCAGCAGCCGGAGGACTAGCGGTAACAATGAGCAGTTCTTC.

The chain couples TRBV6-4 to TRBJ2-1; 7 positions agree with TRBD2. The CDR3 extends over 15 amino acids. Germline CDR1 is MRHNA and CDR2 is SNTAGT. The J segment lost 5 bases and the V segment lost 5 bases, leaving 9 bases of the junction unmatched. The CDR3 nucleotides are TGTGCCAGCAGTTTGAAAGCGGGAACGAACAATGAGCAGTTCTTC. This sequence encodes CASSLKAGTNNEQFF.

The chain couples TRBV4-2 to TRBJ2-5, with 9 nucleotides matching TRBD1. Germline-derived CDR1 and CDR2 are LGHNA and YNFKEQ. With V trimmed by 0 bases and J by 5 bases, 4 bases remained unmatched. This CDR3 region has 15 residues. The CDR3 nucleotides are TGTGCCAGCAGCCAAGAAACAGGGGGCGGCGAGACCCAGTACTTC. The encoded protein is CASSQETGGGETQYF.

The CDR3 DNA is TGTGCCAGCAGCACCCGATCGGGGGGTAGTAGACTGTTTTTT. Translated: CASSTRSGGSRLFF. The V and J genes are TRBV7-2 and TRBJ1-4; TRBD1 is a possible D gene (5 bases). Per germline, CDR1 SGHTA and CDR2 FQGNSA. V lost 5 bases and J 13 bases, leaving 20 bases between the germline ends. CDR3 length equals 14 residues.

The genes are TRBV18 and TRBJ1-5; 7 bases are a match to TRBD1. CDR3 length equals 16 residues. Germline-derived CDR1 and CDR2 are KGHSH and LQKENI. The V segment lost 4 bases and the J segment 2 bases; nucleotides outside the gene matches: 8. As DNA, the CDR3 is TGTGCCAGCTCACAGACCCGGACAGGAGGCAATCAGCCCCAGCATTTT. It is translated as CASSQTRTGGNQPQHF. The full variable domain, rest sourced from reference TRBV18 and TRBJ1-5, is NAGVMQNPRHLVRRRGQEARLRCSPMKGHSHVYWYRQLPEEGLKFMVYLQKENIIDESGMPKERFSAEFPKEGPSILRIQQVVRGDSAAYFCASSQTRTGGNQPQHFGDGTRLSIL.

This clone was seen just once. The gene calls are TRBV19 and TRBJ1-1; TRBD1 agrees at 9 bases. The germline V gene has CDR1 LNHDA and CDR2 SQIVND (reference sequence). The CDR3 totals 18 residues. The ends lost 5 bases at V and 1 base at J; junction bases unmatched: 14. In DNA form, the CDR3 reads TGTGCCAGTAGTCCCGTCGCCGGGACAGGGATCGGGAACACTGAAGCTTTCTTT. Translated, it gives CASSPVAGTGIGNTEAFF.

This rearrangement joins TRBV27 to TRBJ1-6; no clear D. This CDR3 spans 16 amino acids. Germline CDR1 MNHEY, CDR2 SMNVEV (reference sequence). Trimming took off 6 bases at V and 0 bases at J, with 12 bases between the two ends. The CDR3: CASSPWESSYNSPLHF. As DNA, the CDR3 is TGTGCCAGCAGCCCCTGGGAGAGCTCCTATAATTCACCCCTCCACTTT.

Only one count was recorded for this clone. V usage is TRBV29-1 and J usage is TRBJ1-1; D gene unclear. The CDR3 contains 11 residues. The germline CDR1 and CDR2 sequences are SQVTM and ANQGSEA. V was cut by 7 bases and J by 7 bases, with 13 bases left in between. This CDR3 is CSAATTLEAFF. As DNA, the CDR3 is TGCAGCGCCGCAACGACTCTTGAAGCTTTCTTT.